One and the same sample provided the 8 T cell receptor beta chains below, sequenced in a study of tumor-infiltrating lymphocytes in glioblastoma multiforme. Multiple V-beta primers and a C-beta primer amplified TCRB from RNA. TCRdb reprocessed the multiplex PCR reads with MiXCR, giving one entry per CDR3 protein. The sample holds just under 20,000 distinct CDR3 sequences, 55% to 75% seen once. Sequencing was carried out using peripheral blood. These TCRs come from a male donor with glioblastoma.

A note on this clonotype: Germline is not matched at one junction end, which may reflect a read error. The V and J genes are TRBV11-1 and TRBJ2-1; a possible D gene is TRBD2 (6 bases). The CDR3 is 14 amino acids. From germline, CDR1 is SGHAT and CDR2 FQDESV (reference sequence). The CDR3 region has the DNA TGTGGCAGCAGAGCTCAGACTAGAGCGAATGGGCAGTTCTTC. As protein: CGSRAQTRANGQFF.

There are many counts of this clonotype. The CDR3 reads CAWKPQGVPYNEQFF. CDR3 DNA sequence: TGTGCCTGGAAACCGCAGGGCGTTCCCTACAATGAGCAGTTCTTC. This chain joins TRBV30 and TRBJ2-1; maybe TRBD1 (5 bases). Germline V CDR1 and CDR2: GTSNPN, SVGIG (reference sequence). Trimming removed 4 bases from V and 2 bases from J, with 15 bases in between. The CDR3 has 15 residues.

The rearrangement uses TRBV20-1 and TRBJ2-7; TRBD2 matches at 11 bases. Trimming at V came to 0 bases and at J to 3 bases, leaving 10 bases not matched to a gene. Per germline, CDR1 DFQATT and CDR2 SNEGSKA (reference sequence). The CDR3 has 17 amino acids. The DNA for the CDR3 is TGCAGTGCTAGAGATCCTTTTACGACTAGCGGGATCTACGAGCAGTACTTC. This encodes CSARDPFTTSGIYEQYF.

With respect to this clonotype: A read error may produce the germline difference seen at one junction end. This chain uses TRBV20-1 with TRBJ2-2; 9 bases match TRBD2. This CDR3 comprises 15 residues. Germline CDR1 reads DFQATT; CDR2 reads SNEGSKA (reference sequence). The CDR3 spells CSARDLRGRDGELFF. CDR3 bases: TGCAGTGCTAGAGATCTGCGCGGGAGGGACGGGGAGCTGTTCTTT.

Turning to this clonotype: A junction end diverges from the germline sequence, so it may reflect a read error. The chain joins TRBV6-1 to TRBJ2-1; 14 bases line up with TRBD2. CDR1 is MNHNS, CDR2 SASEGT, per germline. This CDR3 comprises 13 residues. CDR3 sequence: CASVEGLAGDTLF. The CDR3 DNA is TGTGCCAGCGTAGAGGGACTAGCGGGAGATACGCTCTTC.

This clonotype was observed a few times. A clone one base away is much larger, so this may be a read error. The chain employs TRBV5-1 and TRBJ1-2; perhaps TRBD1 as D (5 bases). Germline-derived CDR1 and CDR2 are SGHRS and YFSETQ. This CDR3 is built from 13 residues. V lost 3 bases, J lost 5 bases, and 11 bases lay in between. In DNA, the CDR3 is TGCGCCAGCAGCTGTCAGGGTGCGTATGGCTACACCTTC. The encoded protein is CASSCQGAYGYTF.

This clonotype occurred a few times. A much larger clone is a single base away; this may be a read error. The gene calls are TRBV5-1 and TRBJ2-3; D is ambiguous. The CDR3 sequence is 14 residues long. Per germline, CDR1 SGHRS and CDR2 YFSETQ. The chain's CDR3 is CVSSLKHPTDTQYF. The CDR3, as DNA: TGCGTCAGCAGCTTGAAGCACCCCACAGATACGCAGTATTTT.

The V gene is TRBV11-2, the J gene TRBJ1-1, with D tentatively TRBD1 (6 bases). The ends were cut back, 5 bases at V and 0 bases at J, with 16 bases in the middle. CDR1 is SGHAT, CDR2 FQNNGV, per germline. The CDR3 is 16 residues long. DNA for the CDR3: TGTGCCAGCAGCAAGGGGGGGGCGCATATGAACACTGAAGCTTTCTTT. This encodes CASSKGGAHMNTEAFF. The entire variable domain, with the rest obtained from reference TRBV11-2 and TRBJ1-1, is as follows: EAGVAQSPRYKIIEKRQSVAFWCNPISGHATLYWYQQILGQGPKLLIQFQNNGVVDDSQLPKDRFSAERLKGVDSTLKIQPAKLEDSAVYLCASSKGGAHMNTEAFFGQGTRLTVV.